These T cell receptor beta chains were read from a single sample in a study of shared clonotypes between healthy human individuals. TCRdb's table, derived via immunoSEQ multiplex PCR, lists solely in-frame clones and lacks some. Of a few million clones detected, approximately 96% appear once; the ten largest clones hold around 0.13%. Sequenced sample: naive CD4+ T cells sorted from blood. The receptors originated from a man aged 18 to 30 in good health. CDR3s include the opening cysteine and the closing phenylalanine or tryptophan. The order of the fields is CDR3 DNA, CDR3 protein, D gene, clone size, V gene, J gene. The D gene is left open where the match is weak. Size values are once, few and many counts, or a class for expanded clones, and some rows have none.

CDR3 DNA: TGTGCCAGCCGTTCATCTTACGAGCAGTACTTC
CDR3 protein: CASRSSYEQYF
D gene: .
clone size: .
V gene: TRBV27
J gene: TRBJ2-7

CDR3 DNA: TGTGCCAGCAGTTACTATTACTCCTCCACAGATACGCAGTATTTT
CDR3 protein: CASSYYYSSTDTQYF
D gene: .
clone size: .
V gene: TRBV6-5
J gene: TRBJ2-3

CDR3 DNA: TGTGCCAGCAGCAAAGATCAGGGGGGTAACACTGAAGCTTTCTTT
CDR3 protein: CASSKDQGGNTEAFF
D gene: TRBD1
clone size: .
V gene: TRBV7-9
J gene: TRBJ1-1

CDR3 DNA: TGTGCCAGCAGCTTAGGCGGGGGCTGGGATGAGCAGTTCTTC
CDR3 protein: CASSLGGGWDEQFF
D gene: .
clone size: .
V gene: TRBV5-4
J gene: TRBJ2-1

CDR3 DNA: TGTGCCAGCAGTTCTAGGGACAGGGGTCCACAGGGCTACACCTTC
CDR3 protein: CASSSRDRGPQGYTF
D gene: TRBD1
clone size: once
V gene: TRBV6-5
J gene: TRBJ1-2

CDR3 DNA: TGTGCCTGGAACCCTGCCGGGACAGTGTCAGCACCCCTCCACTTT
CDR3 protein: CAWNPAGTVSAPLHF
D gene: TRBD1
clone size: .
V gene: TRBV30
J gene: TRBJ1-6

CDR3 DNA: TGTGCCAGCAGTGAAGCTAGGGGATCGCCCCAGCATTTT
CDR3 protein: CASSEARGSPQHF
D gene: .
clone size: .
V gene: TRBV6-1
J gene: TRBJ1-5

CDR3 DNA: TGTGCCATCAGTGAGTCGCAGGGCAATCAGCCCCAGCATTTT
CDR3 protein: CAISESQGNQPQHF
D gene: .
clone size: once
V gene: TRBV10-3
J gene: TRBJ1-5

CDR3 DNA: TGTGCCAGCAGCTTATCCGAGTCTAATCAGCCCCAGCATTTT
CDR3 protein: CASSLSESNQPQHF
D gene: .
clone size: .
V gene: TRBV7-9
J gene: TRBJ1-5

CDR3 DNA: TGTGCCAGCAGTGTTGTTGGACAGGGGAGCTACGAGCAGTACTTC
CDR3 protein: CASSVVGQGSYEQYF
D gene: TRBD1
clone size: .
V gene: TRBV2
J gene: TRBJ2-7

CDR3 DNA: TGTGCCACGACCGACAGGCCCTACGAGCAGTACTTC
CDR3 protein: CATTDRPYEQYF
D gene: .
clone size: .
V gene: TRBV10-3
J gene: TRBJ2-7

CDR3 DNA: TGTGCCAGCAGCTGGGGGGCAGGGGCAAACTACGAGCAGTACTTC
CDR3 protein: CASSWGAGANYEQYF
D gene: .
clone size: .
V gene: TRBV28
J gene: TRBJ2-7

CDR3 DNA: TGTGCCTGGAGTGTAGGGGATATGAATTCACCCCTCCACTTT
CDR3 protein: CAWSVGDMNSPLHF
D gene: .
clone size: .
V gene: TRBV30
J gene: TRBJ1-6

CDR3 DNA: TGCGCCAGCAGCTTGGCGCAGGGCACAGATACGCAGTATTTT
CDR3 protein: CASSLAQGTDTQYF
D gene: .
clone size: .
V gene: TRBV5-1
J gene: TRBJ2-3

CDR3 DNA: TGCGCCAGCAGCTTGGGACAGGTTACAGATACGCAGTATTTT
CDR3 protein: CASSLGQVTDTQYF
D gene: .
clone size: .
V gene: TRBV5-1
J gene: TRBJ2-3

CDR3 DNA: TGTGCCAGCAGTTCCGAGGGGACAGGGCTTACTGAAGCTTTCTTT
CDR3 protein: CASSSEGTGLTEAFF
D gene: TRBD1
clone size: .
V gene: TRBV6-5
J gene: TRBJ1-1

CDR3 DNA: TGTGCCATCAGTGAGTCGTTAGCACGCGTGGAGACCCAGTACTTC
CDR3 protein: CAISESLARVETQYF
D gene: .
clone size: once
V gene: TRBV10-3
J gene: TRBJ2-5

CDR3 DNA: TGTGCCAGCAGCCAGTCGAGCCTTAATTCACCCCTCCACTTT
CDR3 protein: CASSQSSLNSPLHF
D gene: .
clone size: .
V gene: TRBV14
J gene: TRBJ1-6

CDR3 DNA: TGCGCCAGCAGCCAAGATTCGGGGGGTGAGCAGTTCTTC
CDR3 protein: CASSQDSGGEQFF
D gene: TRBD2
clone size: .
V gene: TRBV4-1
J gene: TRBJ2-1

CDR3 DNA: TGTGCCAGCTCACCATTCGGTAGCGGGGACGGCACCGGGGAGCTGTTTTTT
CDR3 protein: CASSPFGSGDGTGELFF
D gene: TRBD2
clone size: once
V gene: TRBV18
J gene: TRBJ2-2

CDR3 DNA: TGCGCCAGCAGCTTGGAACAGGTGAACACTGAAGCTTTCTTT
CDR3 protein: CASSLEQVNTEAFF
D gene: .
clone size: .
V gene: TRBV5-1
J gene: TRBJ1-1

CDR3 DNA: TGCAGCGTAAAATTCCTAGCGGGGGCCAGAGATACGCAGTATTTT
CDR3 protein: CSVKFLAGARDTQYF
D gene: TRBD2
clone size: .
V gene: TRBV29-1
J gene: TRBJ2-3

CDR3 DNA: TGTGCCAGCAGCTTAGGACTAGCGGGAGCTGCAGATACGCAGTATTTT
CDR3 protein: CASSLGLAGAADTQYF
D gene: TRBD2
clone size: .
V gene: TRBV7-2
J gene: TRBJ2-3

CDR3 DNA: TGTGCCAGCAGCTCCGTGGGGACGTACCAAGAGACCCAGTACTTC
CDR3 protein: CASSSVGTYQETQYF
D gene: .
clone size: .
V gene: TRBV11-2
J gene: TRBJ2-5

CDR3 DNA: TGTGCCAGCAGTGGAGGAACGGGGCGCAATGAGCAGTTCTTC
CDR3 protein: CASSGGTGRNEQFF
D gene: .
clone size: .
V gene: TRBV2
J gene: TRBJ2-1

CDR3 DNA: TGTGCCTGGAGTGTAAGTCGGGACATTGGTAACTTCGGCTACACCTTC
CDR3 protein: CAWSVSRDIGNFGYTF
D gene: .
clone size: .
V gene: TRBV30
J gene: TRBJ1-2

CDR3 DNA: TGTGCCAGCAGCTTATATGGGACAGGGGGAAATGAGCAGTTCTTC
CDR3 protein: CASSLYGTGGNEQFF
D gene: TRBD1
clone size: .
V gene: TRBV7-2
J gene: TRBJ2-1

CDR3 DNA: TGTGCCAGCAGCTTAGCGGGGCAGGGGCGTGAGTATTTT
CDR3 protein: CASSLAGQGREYF
D gene: .
clone size: .
V gene: TRBV7-9
J gene: TRBJ2-3

CDR3 DNA: TGTGCCAGCGGTCTCTATAGAGAGACCCAGTACTTC
CDR3 protein: CASGLYRETQYF
D gene: .
clone size: .
V gene: TRBV28
J gene: TRBJ2-5

CDR3 DNA: TGTGCCAGCAGCGCCCAGGGCGGTCCCTACGAGCAGTACTTC
CDR3 protein: CASSAQGGPYEQYF
D gene: .
clone size: .
V gene: TRBV7-3
J gene: TRBJ2-7

CDR3 DNA: TGTGCCAGAAGCTTGGCCGGGACTAAGAACACCGGGGAGCTGTTTTTT
CDR3 protein: CARSLAGTKNTGELFF
D gene: TRBD2
clone size: .
V gene: TRBV5-3
J gene: TRBJ2-2

CDR3 DNA: TGCGCCAGCAGCTTGGTCCCGGGTTCATCCACCTACGAGCAGTACTTC
CDR3 protein: CASSLVPGSSTYEQYF
D gene: .
clone size: .
V gene: TRBV5-1
J gene: TRBJ2-7